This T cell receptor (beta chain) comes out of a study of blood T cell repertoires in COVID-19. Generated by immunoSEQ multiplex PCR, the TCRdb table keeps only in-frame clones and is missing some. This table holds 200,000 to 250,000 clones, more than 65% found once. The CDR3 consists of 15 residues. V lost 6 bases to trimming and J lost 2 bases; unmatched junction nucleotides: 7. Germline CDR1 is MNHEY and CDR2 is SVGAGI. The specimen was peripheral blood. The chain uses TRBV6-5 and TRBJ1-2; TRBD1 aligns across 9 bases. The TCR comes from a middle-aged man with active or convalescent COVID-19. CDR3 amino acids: CASRTTGGTNYGYTF. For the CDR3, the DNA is TGTGCCAGCAGGACTACAGGGGGCACGAACTATGGCTACACCTTC.